This T cell receptor (beta chain) originates from a study of CD8 T cells in ankylosing spondylitis. Study results and limitations: There was a TCR beta motif, made of several highly homologous variants, that appeared characteristic of ankylosing spondylitis blood. Reportedly, disease-linked clones are significantly enriched in ankylosing spondylitis patients' matched synovial fluid.

For TCR beta, libraries came from quantitative 5'-RACE with molecular barcodes. MiXCR, applied by TCRdb to the 5' RACE reads, yields one record per CDR3 protein. The table has hundreds of thousands of distinct CDR3 sequences, 20% seen once. Per the germline V gene, CDR1 is MNHNS and CDR2 is SASEGT. Unmatched junction bases numbered 11, after V lost 10 bases and J lost 2 bases. The CDR3 totals 15 residues. As for this clonotype: The target antigen is unknown.

The source material was blood, either unsorted or a sorted T cell fraction (not recorded which). The sequence was obtained from a male donor with ankylosing spondylitis or in good health (not recorded which). J is TRBJ2-3 and V is TRBV6-1, with 8 bases identical to TRBD1. The CDR3 reads CATYPTGAPTDTQYF. Written as DNA, the CDR3 is TGTGCCACCTACCCGACAGGGGCCCCCACAGATACGCAGTATTTT.